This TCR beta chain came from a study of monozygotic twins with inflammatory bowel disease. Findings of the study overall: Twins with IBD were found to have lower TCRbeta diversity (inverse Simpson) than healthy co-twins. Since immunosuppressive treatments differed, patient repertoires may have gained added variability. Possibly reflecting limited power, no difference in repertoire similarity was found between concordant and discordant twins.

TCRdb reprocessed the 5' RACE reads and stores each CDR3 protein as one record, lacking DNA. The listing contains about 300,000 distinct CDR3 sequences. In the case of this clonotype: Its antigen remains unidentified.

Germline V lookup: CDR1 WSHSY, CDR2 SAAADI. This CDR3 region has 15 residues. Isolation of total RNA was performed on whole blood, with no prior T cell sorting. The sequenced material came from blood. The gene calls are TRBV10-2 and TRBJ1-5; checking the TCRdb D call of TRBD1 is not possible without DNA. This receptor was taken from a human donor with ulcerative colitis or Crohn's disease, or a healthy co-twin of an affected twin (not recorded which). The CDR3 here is CASRVGGSSNQPQHF.